These T cell receptor beta chains were read from a single sample in a study of T cell responses to AZD1222 COVID-19 vaccine. Method: immunoSEQ multiplex PCR; TCRdb's copy keeps in-frame clones and lacks some. This sample has some 96,000 clones, with approximately 84% found just once. The sequenced sample was peripheral blood, obtained 28 days after the second AZD1222 dose. The receptors shown here come from an adult who received the AZD1222 COVID-19 vaccine. Both conserved end residues are part of each CDR3. The D gene is left open where the match is weak. Expanded clones get a size class; other rows say once, few or many, or leave the size out.

abundance	j_gene	d_gene	v_gene	CDR3aa	CDR3nt
.	TRBJ2-7	TRBD2	TRBV19	CASSIGGSSYEQYF	TGTGCCAGTAGTATAGGCGGGAGCTCCTACGAGCAGTACTTC
.	TRBJ2-1	.	TRBV19	CASSITAGAPYNEQFF	TGTGCCAGTAGCATTACGGCGGGGGCCCCCTACAATGAGCAGTTCTTC
few	TRBJ1-2	.	TRBV3-1/TRBV3-2	CASSQSTRWPDGYTF	TGTGCCAGCAGCCAAAGTACTCGATGGCCCGATGGCTACACCTTC
.	TRBJ1-6	.	TRBV5-5	CASSRWLGLVNSPLHF	TGTGCCAGCAGCCGCTGGTTAGGGTTGGTGAATTCACCCCTCCACTTT
.	TRBJ1-3	TRBD1	TRBV5-1	CASRDRLRGNTIYF	TGCGCCAGCAGGGACAGGCTGAGAGGAAACACCATATATTTT
.	TRBJ1-2	.	TRBV27	CASSPNGPYGYTF	TGTGCCAGCAGTCCCAACGGACCTTATGGCTACACCTTC
.	TRBJ2-2	TRBD1	TRBV7-9	CASSRQGQNTGELFF	TGTGCCAGCAGCCGACAGGGTCAAAACACCGGGGAGCTGTTTTTT
.	TRBJ1-3	.	TRBV2	CASSERARAGNTIYF	TGTGCCAGCAGTGAAAGGGCCAGGGCGGGCAACACCATATATTTT
.	TRBJ2-7	TRBD2	TRBV25-1	CASSARLAGAYEQYF	TGTGCCAGCAGTGCCCGACTAGCGGGAGCATACGAGCAGTACTTC
few	TRBJ2-2	TRBD1	TRBV7-3	CASSQQGARANLGTGELFF	TGTGCCAGCAGCCAACAGGGGGCCCGGGCCAACCTGGGCACCGGGGAGCTGTTTTTT
once	TRBJ2-5	.	TRBV19	CASSSLGKETQYF	TGTGCCAGTAGCTCCCTCGGGAAAGAGACCCAGTACTTC
.	TRBJ1-4	.	TRBV7-9	CASSLEVRDANEKLFF	TGTGCCAGCAGCTTAGAAGTCAGGGATGCTAATGAAAAACTGTTTTTT
.	TRBJ1-1	.	TRBV5-6	CASSLAGLGVAFF	TGTGCCAGCAGCTTGGCAGGTTTAGGTGTAGCTTTCTTT
.	TRBJ2-7	TRBD2	TRBV7-2	CASSRRLAGAQEQYF	TGTGCCAGCAGCCGCCGACTAGCGGGAGCCCAAGAGCAGTACTTC
.	TRBJ1-2	.	TRBV25-1	CASSEEGRYGYTF	TGTGCCAGCAGTGAGGAGGGACGCTATGGCTACACCTTC
once	TRBJ2-3	.	TRBV7-2	CASGLFGTDTQYF	TGTGCCAGCGGCTTGTTTGGTACAGATACGCAGTATTTT
.	TRBJ1-1	.	TRBV9	CASSVSGLNTEAFF	TGTGCCAGCAGCGTATCGGGTCTGAACACTGAAGCTTTCTTT
.	TRBJ2-7	.	TRBV27	CASSLFRGTETYEQYF	TGTGCCAGCAGTTTATTTCGGGGCACTGAGACCTACGAGCAGTACTTC
.	TRBJ1-2	TRBD1	TRBV29-1	CSVELTGANYGYTF	TGCAGCGTTGAGTTGACAGGGGCTAACTATGGCTACACCTTC
.	TRBJ2-7	.	TRBV10-1	CASSGSGSPYEQYF	TGCGCCAGCAGTGGGTCGGGCAGTCCCTACGAGCAGTACTTC
.	TRBJ2-5	TRBD2	TRBV5-1	CASSPAGNQETQYF	TGCGCCAGCAGTCCAGCGGGGAATCAAGAGACCCAGTACTTC
.	TRBJ1-5	.	TRBV2	CASSEEDGDNQPQHF	TGTGCCAGCAGTGAAGAGGACGGAGACAATCAGCCCCAGCATTTT
.	TRBJ2-7	TRBD1	TRBV19	CASPRGQLSYEQYF	TGTGCCAGTCCGAGGGGACAGCTCTCCTACGAGCAGTACTTC
.	TRBJ2-4	.	TRBV2	CASGIKAGGEGENIQYF	TGTGCCAGCGGTATCAAGGCTGGTGGCGAGGGGGAAAACATTCAGTACTTC
.	TRBJ1-1	.	TRBV4-3	CASSQDRGRDQAFF	TGCGCCAGCAGCCAAGATAGAGGGAGGGATCAAGCTTTCTTT
.	TRBJ1-3	.	TRBV6-1	CASSEAGGRVAGNTIYF	TGTGCCAGCAGTGAAGCCGGGGGCAGGGTTGCTGGAAACACCATATATTTT